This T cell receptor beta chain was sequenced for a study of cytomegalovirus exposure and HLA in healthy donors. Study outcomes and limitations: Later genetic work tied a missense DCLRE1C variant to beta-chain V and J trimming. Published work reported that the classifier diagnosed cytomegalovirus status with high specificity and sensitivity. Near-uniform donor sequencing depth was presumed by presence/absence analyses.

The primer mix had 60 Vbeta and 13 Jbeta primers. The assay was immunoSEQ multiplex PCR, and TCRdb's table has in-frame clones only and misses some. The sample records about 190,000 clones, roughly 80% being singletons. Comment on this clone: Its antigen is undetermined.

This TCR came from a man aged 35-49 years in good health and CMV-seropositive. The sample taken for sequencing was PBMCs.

This CDR3 reads CASSLARGTVGNTIYF. The CDR3 bases are TGTGCCAGCAGCTTAGCGAGGGGGACGGTCGGAAACACCATATATTTT. This chain connects TRBV7-2 to TRBJ1-3, with a weak D call TRBD1 (6 bases). Germline V gene sequence: CDR1 SGHTA, CDR2 FQGNSA. Trimming pared 0 bases from V and 4 bases from J, leaving 13 bases between. The CDR3 is made up of 16 amino acids.